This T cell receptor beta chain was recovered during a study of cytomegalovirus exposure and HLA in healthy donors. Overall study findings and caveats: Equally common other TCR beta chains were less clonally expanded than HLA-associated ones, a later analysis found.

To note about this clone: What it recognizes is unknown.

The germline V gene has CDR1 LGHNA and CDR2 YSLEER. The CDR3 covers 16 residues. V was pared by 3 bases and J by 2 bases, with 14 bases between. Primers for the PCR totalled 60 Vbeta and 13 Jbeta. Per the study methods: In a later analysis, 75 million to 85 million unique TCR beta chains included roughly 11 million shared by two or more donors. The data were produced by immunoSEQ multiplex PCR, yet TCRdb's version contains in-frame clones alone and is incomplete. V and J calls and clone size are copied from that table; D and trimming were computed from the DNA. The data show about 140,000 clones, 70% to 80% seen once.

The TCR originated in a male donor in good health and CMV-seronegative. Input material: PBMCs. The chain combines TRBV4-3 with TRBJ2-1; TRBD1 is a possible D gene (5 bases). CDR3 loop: CASSQGQGPPYNEQFF. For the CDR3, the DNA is TGCGCCAGCAGCCAGGGCCAGGGCCCCCCCTACAATGAGCAGTTCTTC.